The clone carrying this T cell receptor beta chain appeared many times. TCRdb fed the reads into MiXCR, producing one record per CDR3 protein. The table has tens of thousands of distinct CDR3 sequences, about 20% seen once. This sample is part of a study of lung T cells in sarcoidosis with Löfgren's syndrome. The wider study: Löfgren's syndrome patients were the main repertoire analysis focus.

The sample taken for sequencing was CD4+ T cells from PBMCs. The receptor comes from a human donor with sarcoidosis (Löfgren's syndrome or another form), or a control subject (not recorded which).

The CDR3 loop reads CSARVRPGAPILYGYTF. In DNA, the CDR3 is TGCAGTGCTAGAGTTAGGCCAGGGGCCCCGATCCTCTATGGCTACACCTTC. The V call is TRBV20-1, the J call TRBJ1-2, with D possibly matching TRBD1 (6 bases). Between the trimmed V and J ends, which lost 1 base and 4 bases, there was a span of 22 bases. Germline CDR1 reads DFQATT; CDR2 reads SNEGSKA (reference sequence). This CDR3 comprises 17 residues.